This T cell receptor beta chain appears in the sequencing data of a study of cytomegalovirus exposure and HLA in healthy donors. Across the whole study: The 90 to 150 validation repertoires were produced on the same platform as the 550 to 700 repertoires of the first cohort. This was reported in a later analysis. Overall study findings and caveats: A list of approximately 160 TCR beta chains associated with cytomegalovirus was given. Subsequent analysis showed first-cohort TCR clusters tending to co-occur in more than 95 validation repertoires.

Concerning this clone itself: Its antigen is unknown.

The donors were members of the roughly 130-subject validation cohort (separate from the approximately 730-subject first cohort). This table comes from immunoSEQ multiplex PCR, and its TCRdb copy is limited to in-frame clones, with some not included. The profile covers roughly 76,000 clones, with 94% appearing a single time and around 1.5% taken by the ten largest. This clonotype was sampled from a man aged 18 to 30 in good health and CMV-seropositive. What was sequenced was PBMCs.

CDR3 residues: CASISPSSYEQYF. For the CDR3, the DNA is TGTGCCAGCATAAGTCCTAGCAGCTACGAGCAGTACTTC. The chain couples TRBV27 to TRBJ2-7, with D possibly being TRBD2 (5 bases). The CDR3 extends over 13 amino acids. Germline CDR1 and CDR2: MNHEY and SMNVEV (reference sequence). Trimming left V 7 bases short and J 3 bases short, with 13 bases between.